Below are 15 T cell receptor beta chains sequenced from a single sample in a study of blood T cells in healthy people across ages (dated by TCRdb to between 2014 and 2017). The library was made by 5' RACE. A second PCR of 7 to 11 cycles was performed with a sample-barcoded 5' primer and a J-beta primer mix. TCRdb trimmed the raw reads at Q25, called clones with MiXCR and kept productive beta chains. A single entry per CDR3 protein holds the most common genes and DNA from its merged rows. Here the sample has over 1,500,000 distinct CDR3 sequences; roughly two fifths occur a single time. About 21% of the sample lies in the top ten. Sample: blood. Source of these receptors: a human donor in good health.

The chain is built from TRBV7-2 and TRBJ2-5; no clear D. The CDR3 has 14 amino acids. V was trimmed by 5 bases and J by 2 bases, leaving 12 bases between them. The germline gives CDR1 SGHTA, CDR2 FQGNSA. In nucleotides, the CDR3 is TGTGCCAGCAGCCCCTATACTCAACAAGAGACCCAGTACTTC. Protein: CASSPYTQQETQYF.

CDR3 bases: TGCGCCAGCAGCTCCGGCGGGACAGGTAACGAGCAGTACTTC. Its translation: CASSSGGTGNEQYF. The chain employs TRBV5-1 and TRBJ2-7, with 8 bases lining up with TRBD1. The CDR3 sequence is 14 residues long. CDR1 and CDR2 from the germline V gene are SGHRS and YFSETQ. V gave up 3 bases and J gave up 5 bases; unmatched junction bases: 7.

This clonotype was found a few times. The rearrangement uses TRBV5-6 and TRBJ2-1; TRBD1 or TRBD2 may be the D gene (6 bases each). Trimming took 7 bases from V and 1 from J, leaving 18 bases between them. The CDR3 has 16 amino acids. Germline V gives CDR1 SGHDT, CDR2 YYEEEE. The CDR3 region has the DNA TGTGCCAGCTGGGACCTACGGGGGCGATCCTACAATGAGCAGTTCTTC. Translating it yields CASWDLRGRSYNEQFF.

This clonotype has a count of ten or more. The chain couples TRBV29-1 to TRBJ2-7; D possibly matches TRBD1 or TRBD2 (5 bases each). The CDR3 is 12 residues long. V was clipped by 7 bases and J by 2 bases, with 12 bases between them. Germline V gene lookup returns CDR1 SQVTM and CDR2 ANQGSEA. CDR3 bases: TGCAGCGCTGGGGACGGGCCCTACGAGCAGTACTTC. Translated: CSAGDGPYEQYF.

In this sample, this clonotype turned up a few times. The chain is built from TRBV29-1 and TRBJ2-5; D ambiguous. The V end lost 3 bases, the J end lost 2 bases, and 10 bases lay between the germline ends. Germline V gives CDR1 SQVTM, CDR2 ANQGSEA. The length of the CDR3 is 13 residues. CDR3 sequence reads: CSVEGTSQETQYF. CDR3 bases: TGCAGCGTTGAGGGCACTTCTCAAGAGACCCAGTACTTC.

This clonotype occurred many times. The chain carries TRBV3-1 and TRBJ1-2, with D possibly TRBD1 on 5 matching bases. The CDR3 spans 14 residues. V gave up 5 bases and J gave up 2 bases, with 12 bases separating them. Germline CDR1 and CDR2: LGHDT and YNNKEL (reference sequence). The CDR3 spells CASSFGGRNYGYTF. As DNA, the CDR3 is TGTGCCAGCAGCTTTGGGGGAAGGAACTATGGCTACACCTTC.

This clonotype was found once. This sequence joins TRBV3-1 and TRBJ1-2; D gene unclear. The ends were cut back, 0 bases at V and 4 bases at J, with 12 bases in the middle. Germline V gives CDR1 LGHDT, CDR2 YNNKEL (reference sequence). CDR3 size: 15 residues. The CDR3 DNA follows: TGTGCCAGCAGCCAAGATAATCTTGCCCGCTATGGCTACACCTTC. It translates to CASSQDNLARYGYTF.

The J gene is TRBJ1-2, the V gene TRBV20-1, with 7 bases identical to TRBD1. The J segment lost 3 bases and the V segment lost 6 bases, leaving 7 bases of the junction unmatched. The CDR3 spans 13 residues. The V gene's germline CDR1 is DFQATT and CDR2 SNEGSKA (reference sequence). The CDR3 protein is CSAGMTGHYGYTF. The CDR3 region has the DNA TGCAGTGCGGGGATGACAGGGCACTATGGCTACACCTTC.

Note on this clonotype: The junction departs from the called germline gene at one end, perhaps through a read error. The chain joins TRBV15 to TRBJ1-4; TRBD1 might be the D (5 bases). CDR1 and CDR2 from the germline V gene are LNHNV and YYDKDF (reference sequence). The CDR3 length is 16 residues. The CDR3 DNA is TGTGCCACCAGTAGAGAAGGTTTACAGGCGGGGGAAAAACTGTTTTTT. This translates into CATSREGLQAGEKLFF.

The chain combines TRBV27 with TRBJ2-4; 9 nucleotides align to TRBD1. V lost 0 bases to trimming and J lost 13 bases; unmatched junction nucleotides: 13. The germline V gene encodes CDR1 MNHEY and CDR2 SMNVEV (reference sequence). CDR3 length equals 16 residues. The DNA of the CDR3 is TGTGCCAGCAGTTTATCCCCCGGGACAGGGACGGGGGAGCAGTACTTC. Amino acid sequence: CASSLSPGTGTGEQYF.

The CDR3 DNA follows: TGCAGTGTCCAGATCCTCCAAGCCCGAGTAACCAGTGAGCAGTTCTTC. This gives the protein CSVQILQARVTSEQFF. The chain joins TRBV20-1 to TRBJ2-1; D gene ambiguous. Germline CDR1 is DFQATT and CDR2 is SNEGSKA (reference sequence). This CDR3 spans 16 amino acids. Trimming took 7 bases from V and 9 from J, leaving 28 bases between them.

The chain combines TRBV5-1 with TRBJ1-1; 8 bases match TRBD1. After removal of 3 bases from V and 1 base from J, the junction contained 5 bases not matched to a gene. CDR1 and CDR2 from the germline V gene are SGHRS and YFSETQ. The CDR3 totals 15 residues. The CDR3 nucleotides are TGCGCCAGCAGCTGGGGGACAGGTACGAACACTGAAGCTTTCTTT. Encoded protein: CASSWGTGTNTEAFF.

This rearrangement joins TRBV12-5 to TRBJ2-2; D is unclear. Per germline, CDR1 LGHNT and CDR2 FRNRAP. There are 16 residues in the CDR3. With 2 bases removed from V and 2 bases from J, the gap between germline ends came to 12 bases. In DNA form, the CDR3 reads TGTGCTAGTGGTTTGAAGATACTTCTCAACACCGGGGAGCTGTTTTTT. This encodes CASGLKILLNTGELFF.

Note on this clonotype: This could be a read error, since a much larger clone is one nucleotide away. The gene calls are TRBV25-1 and TRBJ1-1; D remains ambiguous. This CDR3 has 12 amino acids. Per germline, CDR1 MGHDK and CDR2 SYGVNS. The CDR3 spells CASSDPNSEAFF. The CDR3 coding sequence is TGTGCCAGCAGTGACCCGAACAGTGAAGCTTTCTTT. The whole variable domain, filled in from reference TRBV25-1 and TRBJ1-1, reads EADIYQTPRYLVIGTGKKITLECSQTMGHDKMYWYQQDPGMELHLIHYSYGVNSTEKGDLSSESTVSRIRTEHFPLTLESARPSHTSQYLCASSDPNSEAFFGQGTRLTVV.

The chain combines TRBV11-1 with TRBJ2-5; either TRBD1 or TRBD2 may supply D (5 bases each). CDR3 length: 13 residues. Trimming shortened V by 4 bases and J by 0 bases, and 6 bases separated the two germline ends. The germline CDR1 and CDR2 sequences are SGHAT and FQDESV (reference sequence). Written as DNA, the CDR3 is TGTGCCAGCAGCTGGGGGTACCAAGAGACCCAGTACTTC. This codes for CASSWGYQETQYF.